This T cell receptor (beta chain) emerged from a study of shared clonotypes between healthy human individuals. Study background: CD8 memory received one plate per donor, CD8 naive two, CD4 memory three and CD4 naive three.

Germline loops: CDR1 MDHEN, CDR2 SYDVKM. CDR3 length equals 14 residues. The ends were cut back, 6 bases at V and 2 bases at J, with 10 bases in the middle. An assay was performed, and its level was deep. TCRdb's copy holds only in-frame clones and misses some; the assay was immunoSEQ multiplex PCR. The sample holds around 2,100,000 clones; 85% to 95% are singletons and the top ten take roughly 1%. CD8 cells classed as naive were CD45RO-negative and positively selected for CCR7, excluding terminally differentiated effector memory CD45RA+ cells. This chain connects TRBV28 to TRBJ2-2; perhaps TRBD2 as D (5 bases). This clonotype was sampled from a young man in good health. The sequenced sample consisted of naive CD8+ T cells sorted from blood. The CDR3 loop is CASSPGLNTGELFF. DNA of the CDR3: TGTGCCAGCAGCCCCGGACTTAACACCGGGGAGCTGTTTTTT.